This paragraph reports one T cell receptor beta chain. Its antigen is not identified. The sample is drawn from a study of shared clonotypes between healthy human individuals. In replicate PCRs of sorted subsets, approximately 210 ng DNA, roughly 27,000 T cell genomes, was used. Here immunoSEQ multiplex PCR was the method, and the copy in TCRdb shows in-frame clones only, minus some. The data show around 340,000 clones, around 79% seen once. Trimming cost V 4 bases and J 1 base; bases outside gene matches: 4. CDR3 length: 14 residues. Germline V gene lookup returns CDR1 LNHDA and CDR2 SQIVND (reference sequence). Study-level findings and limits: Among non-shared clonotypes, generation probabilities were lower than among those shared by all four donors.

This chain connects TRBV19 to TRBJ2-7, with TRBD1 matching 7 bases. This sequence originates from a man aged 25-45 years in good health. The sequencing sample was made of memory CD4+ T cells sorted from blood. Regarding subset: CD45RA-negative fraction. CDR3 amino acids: CASSKGTASYEQYF. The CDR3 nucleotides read TGTGCCAGTAGTAAGGGGACAGCTTCCTACGAGCAGTACTTC.